These T cell receptor beta chains were read from a single sample in a study of human T cells and chemical hapten exposure. TCRdb analysed the RACE reads with MiXCR anew, one entry per CDR3 protein. The sample holds around 69,000 distinct CDR3 sequences, over 7.5% seen once. The sample in question was whole blood, obtained in connection with sensitization to the hapten diphenylcyclopropenone (DPC). All receptors derive from a middle-aged woman with alopecia areata. Some clones in this sample may be carry-over from other donors' samples. Both conserved end residues are part of each CDR3. A D gene is named only where the DNA matches it firmly. Size tells how often a clone was seen (once, few, many) or the class of an expanded clone, and some rows leave it out.

CDR3nt: TGTGCCAGCAGTATGACAGGACTGGGAAACACTGAAGCTTTCTTT
CDR3aa: CASSMTGLGNTEAFF
abundance: many
v_gene: TRBV2
d_gene: .
j_gene: TRBJ1-1

CDR3nt: TGTGCCAGCAGCTTAGTCAGGGGTCCCTCCTACAATGAGCAGTTCTTC
CDR3aa: CASSLVRGPSYNEQFF
abundance: many
v_gene: TRBV7-8
d_gene: .
j_gene: TRBJ2-1

CDR3nt: TGTGCCAGCAGTTTTCCGGCTCCGGGGAGTAGCGAGCAGTACTTC
CDR3aa: CASSFPAPGSSEQYF
abundance: many
v_gene: TRBV28
d_gene: .
j_gene: TRBJ2-7

CDR3nt: TGTGCCAGCAGATGGCGGGGGCCCTCCTACAATGAGCAGTTCTTC
CDR3aa: CASRWRGPSYNEQFF
abundance: many
v_gene: TRBV2
d_gene: .
j_gene: TRBJ2-1

CDR3nt: TGTGCCAGCAGTAGGACAGTCCCAGAGACCCAGTACTTC
CDR3aa: CASSRTVPETQYF
abundance: many
v_gene: TRBV28
d_gene: .
j_gene: TRBJ2-5

CDR3nt: TGTGCCAGCAGAAAGGTGGCTGAGTATGGCTACACCTTC
CDR3aa: CASRKVAEYGYTF
abundance: few
v_gene: TRBV11-2
d_gene: .
j_gene: TRBJ1-2

CDR3nt: TGTGCCAGCAGTTTGTGGGGTTGGGAGACTGAAGCTTTCTTT
CDR3aa: CASSLWGWETEAFF
abundance: few
v_gene: TRBV12-3/TRBV12-4
d_gene: .
j_gene: TRBJ1-1

CDR3nt: TGTGCCAGCAGTCCCTTGCTCACAGATACGCAGTATTTT
CDR3aa: CASSPLLTDTQYF
abundance: many
v_gene: TRBV27
d_gene: .
j_gene: TRBJ2-3

CDR3nt: TGTGCCAGCAGTTTAAGGTGGAGCGGGGGGTCCTACGAGCAGTACTTC
CDR3aa: CASSLRWSGGSYEQYF
abundance: many
v_gene: TRBV27
d_gene: TRBD2
j_gene: TRBJ2-7

CDR3nt: TGTGCCAGCAGCCGGGGGGGCGTCTACGAGCAGTACTTC
CDR3aa: CASSRGGVYEQYF
abundance: few
v_gene: TRBV3-1
d_gene: .
j_gene: TRBJ2-7

CDR3nt: TGTGCCAGCAGTGGACAGGGGGGAACTGAAGCTTTCTTT
CDR3aa: CASSGQGGTEAFF
abundance: many
v_gene: TRBV5-4
d_gene: TRBD1
j_gene: TRBJ1-1

CDR3nt: TGTGCCAGCAGCCCAGGGGGTGCGAGCAATCAGCCCCAGCATTTT
CDR3aa: CASSPGGASNQPQHF
abundance: .
v_gene: TRBV6-6
d_gene: TRBD1
j_gene: TRBJ1-5

CDR3nt: TGCGCCAGCTCACCCGCTAGCGGTTCCTACAATGAGCAGTTCTTC
CDR3aa: CASSPASGSYNEQFF
abundance: .
v_gene: TRBV10-2
d_gene: TRBD2
j_gene: TRBJ2-1

CDR3nt: TGCAGCGTTGAAGATCTTGCCAGAACCGGGGAGCTGTTTTTT
CDR3aa: CSVEDLARTGELFF
abundance: few
v_gene: TRBV29-1
d_gene: .
j_gene: TRBJ2-2

CDR3nt: TGCGCCAGCAGCTTGGTGGTCTCTTTGCGGAGCTCCTACAATGAGCAGTTCTTC
CDR3aa: CASSLVVSLRSSYNEQFF
abundance: many
v_gene: TRBV5-1
d_gene: .
j_gene: TRBJ2-1

CDR3nt: TGTGCCAGCAGCCTTCGACAGGTCGGAAGGGTTAAGGGCTCCTACAATGAGCAGTTCTTC
CDR3aa: CASSLRQVGRVKGSYNEQFF
abundance: few
v_gene: TRBV6-2/TRBV6-3
d_gene: .
j_gene: TRBJ2-1

CDR3nt: TGTGCCAGCAGCTTAAGAATGATAAGGGGCACTGAAGCTTTCTTT
CDR3aa: CASSLRMIRGTEAFF
abundance: many
v_gene: TRBV7-2
d_gene: .
j_gene: TRBJ1-1

CDR3nt: TGTGCCAGCAGCTCCCTACTAGTCGGGCAGTACTTC
CDR3aa: CASSSLLVGQYF
abundance: many
v_gene: TRBV11-1
d_gene: .
j_gene: TRBJ2-7

CDR3nt: TGCAGCGTTGAAAGAGGGGACTATGGCTACACCTTC
CDR3aa: CSVERGDYGYTF
abundance: .
v_gene: TRBV29-1
d_gene: .
j_gene: TRBJ1-2

CDR3nt: TGTGCCAGCAGCGTAGGGCTGCGGGGCGACCCCTACAATGAGCAGTTCTTC
CDR3aa: CASSVGLRGDPYNEQFF
abundance: few
v_gene: TRBV9
d_gene: .
j_gene: TRBJ2-1

CDR3nt: TGTGCCAGCAGCGTTAATATGAACACTGAAGCTTTCTTT
CDR3aa: CASSVNMNTEAFF
abundance: .
v_gene: TRBV9
d_gene: .
j_gene: TRBJ1-1

CDR3nt: TGTGCCAGCAGTTCCCAGAGTTGGGGGACTGAAGCTTTCTTT
CDR3aa: CASSSQSWGTEAFF
abundance: many
v_gene: TRBV12-3/TRBV12-4
d_gene: .
j_gene: TRBJ1-1

CDR3nt: TGTGCCAGCGGCTGGACAGGGTTTGGCTACACCTTC
CDR3aa: CASGWTGFGYTF
abundance: many
v_gene: TRBV2
d_gene: TRBD1
j_gene: TRBJ1-2

CDR3nt: TGCGCCAGCAGACAAAGGGAGACCCAGTACTTC
CDR3aa: CASRQRETQYF
abundance: few
v_gene: TRBV4-1
d_gene: .
j_gene: TRBJ2-5

CDR3nt: TGTGCCAGCAGGTCTACGAGAGGACGCAATCAGCCCCAGCATTTT
CDR3aa: CASRSTRGRNQPQHF
abundance: many
v_gene: TRBV6-2/TRBV6-3
d_gene: .
j_gene: TRBJ1-5

CDR3nt: TGTGCCAGCAGCCGGGACAGCTATAATGAAAAACTGTTTTTT
CDR3aa: CASSRDSYNEKLFF
abundance: few
v_gene: TRBV5-5
d_gene: TRBD1
j_gene: TRBJ1-4

CDR3nt: TGTGCCAGCAGCACCGGGGGGGGAACAACCGAGCAGTTCTTC
CDR3aa: CASSTGGGTTEQFF
abundance: few
v_gene: TRBV11-2
d_gene: TRBD2
j_gene: TRBJ2-1

CDR3nt: TGCGCCAGCAGCACACAGGGGGTCGAGCAGTACTTC
CDR3aa: CASSTQGVEQYF
abundance: .
v_gene: TRBV5-1
d_gene: TRBD1
j_gene: TRBJ2-7

CDR3nt: TGTGCCAGCAGCATACAGGTGAACACTGAAGCTTTCTTT
CDR3aa: CASSIQVNTEAFF
abundance: few
v_gene: TRBV7-2
d_gene: .
j_gene: TRBJ1-1

CDR3nt: TGTGCCAGCACAAAAAGGGCAGGTGGATACTACGAGCAGTACTTC
CDR3aa: CASTKRAGGYYEQYF
abundance: .
v_gene: TRBV27
d_gene: .
j_gene: TRBJ2-7

CDR3nt: TGTGCCAGCAGCCTGGGACTAGCGGGGGGAAAGCGGGAGACCCAGTACTTC
CDR3aa: CASSLGLAGGKRETQYF
abundance: .
v_gene: TRBV7-2
d_gene: TRBD2
j_gene: TRBJ2-5

CDR3nt: TGTGCCAGCAGCCAGGGGGCCGGTGGCTACACCTTC
CDR3aa: CASSQGAGGYTF
abundance: .
v_gene: TRBV12-3/TRBV12-4
d_gene: TRBD1
j_gene: TRBJ1-2

CDR3nt: TGTGCCAGCAGCCCCAGGGGGATCCGGTCCGGGGAGCTGTTTTTT
CDR3aa: CASSPRGIRSGELFF
abundance: .
v_gene: TRBV14
d_gene: TRBD1
j_gene: TRBJ2-2

CDR3nt: TGTGCCAGCAGCCAGACGGGACGGACGAAGGTAGAGACCCAGTACTTC
CDR3aa: CASSQTGRTKVETQYF
abundance: .
v_gene: TRBV7-3
d_gene: .
j_gene: TRBJ2-5

CDR3nt: TGTGCCAGCAGCTCCGCGGGACTAGCGGGCACAGATACGCAGTATTTT
CDR3aa: CASSSAGLAGTDTQYF
abundance: .
v_gene: TRBV7-6
d_gene: TRBD2
j_gene: TRBJ2-3

CDR3nt: TGTGCCAGCAGCTCCGGGGGGCCCACAGATACGCAGTATTTT
CDR3aa: CASSSGGPTDTQYF
abundance: many
v_gene: TRBV13
d_gene: .
j_gene: TRBJ2-3

CDR3nt: TGCGCCAGCGGGGGACCCGTCGGGACCCAGTACTTC
CDR3aa: CASGGPVGTQYF
abundance: few
v_gene: TRBV5-1
d_gene: .
j_gene: TRBJ2-5

CDR3nt: TGTGCCAGCAGCGTCGGGACTAGCGTTTACAATGAGCAGTTCTTC
CDR3aa: CASSVGTSVYNEQFF
abundance: .
v_gene: TRBV11-2
d_gene: TRBD2
j_gene: TRBJ2-1

CDR3nt: TGTGCCAGCAGCAAAATTTCTAGCGGGGGGATTTCCCTTGAGACCCAGTACTTC
CDR3aa: CASSKISSGGISLETQYF
abundance: few
v_gene: TRBV21-1
d_gene: .
j_gene: TRBJ2-5

CDR3nt: TGTGCCAGCAGTGACCGGGGGCAGGGCAATCAGCCCCAGCATTTT
CDR3aa: CASSDRGQGNQPQHF
abundance: .
v_gene: TRBV2
d_gene: .
j_gene: TRBJ1-5

CDR3nt: TGTGCCAGCAGTACGACGGGACAGCGGATTGGCTACACCTTC
CDR3aa: CASSTTGQRIGYTF
abundance: many
v_gene: TRBV6-2/TRBV6-3
d_gene: TRBD1
j_gene: TRBJ1-2

CDR3nt: TGTGCCAGCAGCTTGGTAGCAACTCCCAACTCTGGGGCCAACGTCCTGACTTTC
CDR3aa: CASSLVATPNSGANVLTF
abundance: many
v_gene: TRBV5-5
d_gene: .
j_gene: TRBJ2-6

CDR3nt: TGTGCCAGCAGCTTGTTGGAGGCTAATGAAAAACTGTTTTTT
CDR3aa: CASSLLEANEKLFF
abundance: many
v_gene: TRBV5-6
d_gene: .
j_gene: TRBJ1-4